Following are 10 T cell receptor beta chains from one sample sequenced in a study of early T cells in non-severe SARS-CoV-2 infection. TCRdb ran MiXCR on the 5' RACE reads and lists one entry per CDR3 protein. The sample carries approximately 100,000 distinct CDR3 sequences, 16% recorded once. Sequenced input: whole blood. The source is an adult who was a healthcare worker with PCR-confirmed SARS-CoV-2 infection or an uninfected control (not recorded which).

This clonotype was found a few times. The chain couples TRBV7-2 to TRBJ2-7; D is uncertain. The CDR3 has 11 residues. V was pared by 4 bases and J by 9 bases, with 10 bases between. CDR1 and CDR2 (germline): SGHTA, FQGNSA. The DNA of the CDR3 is TGTGCCAGCAGCTACGACTGGAGGCAGTACTTC. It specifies CASSYDWRQYF.

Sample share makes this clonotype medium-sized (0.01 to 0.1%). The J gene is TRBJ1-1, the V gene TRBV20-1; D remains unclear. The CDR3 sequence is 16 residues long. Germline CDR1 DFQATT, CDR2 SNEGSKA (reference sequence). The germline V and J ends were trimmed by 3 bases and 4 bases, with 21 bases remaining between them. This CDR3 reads CSASGSMSLKITEAFF. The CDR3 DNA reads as TGCAGTGCTAGTGGTTCCATGTCTTTGAAGATCACTGAAGCTTTCTTT.

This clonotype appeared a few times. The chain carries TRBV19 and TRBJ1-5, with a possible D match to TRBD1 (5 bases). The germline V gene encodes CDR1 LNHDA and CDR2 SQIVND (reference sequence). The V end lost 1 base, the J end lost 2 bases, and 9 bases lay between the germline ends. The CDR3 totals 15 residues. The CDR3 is CASSIGLGGNQPQHF. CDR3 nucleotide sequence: TGTGCCAGTAGTATAGGTTTGGGGGGCAATCAGCCCCAGCATTTT.

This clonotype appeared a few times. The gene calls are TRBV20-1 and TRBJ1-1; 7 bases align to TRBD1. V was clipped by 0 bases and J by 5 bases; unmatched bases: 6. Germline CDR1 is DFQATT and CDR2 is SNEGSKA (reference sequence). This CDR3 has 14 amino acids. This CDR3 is CSARDGGGRTEAFF. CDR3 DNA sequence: TGCAGTGCTAGAGATGGAGGGGGCCGGACTGAAGCTTTCTTT.

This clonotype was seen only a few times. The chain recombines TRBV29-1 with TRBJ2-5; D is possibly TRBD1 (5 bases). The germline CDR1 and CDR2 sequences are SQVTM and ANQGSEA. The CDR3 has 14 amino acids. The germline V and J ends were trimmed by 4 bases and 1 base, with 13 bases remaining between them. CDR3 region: CSVAPSDSQETQYF. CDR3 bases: TGCAGCGTTGCGCCGAGTGACAGCCAAGAGACCCAGTACTTC.

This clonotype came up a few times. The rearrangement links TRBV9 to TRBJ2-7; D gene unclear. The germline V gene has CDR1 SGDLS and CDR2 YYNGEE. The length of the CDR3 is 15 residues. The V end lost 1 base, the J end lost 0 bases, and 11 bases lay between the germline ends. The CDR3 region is CASSVSGDFSYEQYF. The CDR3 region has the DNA TGTGCCAGCAGCGTATCGGGCGACTTCTCCTACGAGCAGTACTTC.

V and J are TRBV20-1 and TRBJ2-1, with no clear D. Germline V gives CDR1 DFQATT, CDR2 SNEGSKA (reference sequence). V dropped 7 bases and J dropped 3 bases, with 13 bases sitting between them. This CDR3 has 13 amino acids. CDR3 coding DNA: TGCAGTGTTCCGGAGAGAAACTACAATGAGCAGTTCTTC. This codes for CSVPERNYNEQFF.

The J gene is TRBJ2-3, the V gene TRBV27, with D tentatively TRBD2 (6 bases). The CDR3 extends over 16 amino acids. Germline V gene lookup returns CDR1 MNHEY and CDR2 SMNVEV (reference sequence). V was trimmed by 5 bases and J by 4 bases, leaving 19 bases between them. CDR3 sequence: CASSNGAGRSADTQYF. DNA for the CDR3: TGTGCCAGCAGTAATGGGGCGGGAAGAAGCGCAGATACGCAGTATTTT.

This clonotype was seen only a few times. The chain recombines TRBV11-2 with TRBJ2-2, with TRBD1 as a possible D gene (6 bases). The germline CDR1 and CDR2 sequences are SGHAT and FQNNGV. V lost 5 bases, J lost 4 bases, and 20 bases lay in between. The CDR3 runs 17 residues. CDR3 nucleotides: TGTGCCAGCAGCCATAGCCTATACAGGGTCCCCACCGGGGAGCTGTTTTTT. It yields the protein CASSHSLYRVPTGELFF.

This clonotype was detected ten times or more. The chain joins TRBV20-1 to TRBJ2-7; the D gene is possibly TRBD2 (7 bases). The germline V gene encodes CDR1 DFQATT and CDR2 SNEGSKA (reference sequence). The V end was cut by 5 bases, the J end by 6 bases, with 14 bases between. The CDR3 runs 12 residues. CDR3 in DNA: TGCAGTGCTGCCGAGGGGGGGGGCGAGCAGTACTTC. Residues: CSAAEGGGEQYF.